Listed below are T cell receptor beta chains from one sample, sequenced in a study of CXCR4 blockade with PD-1 therapy in pancreatic cancer. Here immunoSEQ multiplex PCR was the method, and the copy in TCRdb shows in-frame clones only, minus some. The sample records about 3,000 clones, about 39% being singletons. The sequenced sample was tumor tissue. These receptors all stem from a human donor with pancreatic ductal adenocarcinoma. CDR3s include the opening cysteine and the closing phenylalanine or tryptophan. D genes are given only for firm matches. Some rows mark clone size as missing; the rest say once, few, many or name a class of expanded clone.

V: TRBV15; D: TRBD1; J: TRBJ2-7; size: -; CDR3: CATSRNPGQGYEQYF; DNA: TGTGCCACCAGCAGAAATCCGGGACAGGGCTACGAGCAGTACTTC
V: TRBV18; D: -; J: TRBJ2-3; size: -; CDR3: CASSHRTTSTDTQYF; DNA: TGTGCCAGCTCACACAGGACGACTAGCACAGATACGCAGTATTTT
V: TRBV29-1; D: -; J: TRBJ1-1; size: once; CDR3: CSVTEGAVAEAFF; DNA: TGCAGCGTTACTGAGGGCGCGGTCGCTGAAGCTTTCTTT
V: TRBV4-1; D: -; J: TRBJ2-5; size: few; CDR3: CASSQEPKGQGLQETQYF; DNA: TGCGCCAGCAGCCAAGAACCAAAAGGCCAAGGGCTTCAAGAGACCCAGTACTTC
V: TRBV1; D: -; J: TRBJ2-3; size: -; CDR3: CASSPTSGVWDTQYF; DNA: TGCGCCAGCAGCCCCACTAGCGGGGTTTGGGATACGCAGTATTTT
V: TRBV30; D: -; J: TRBJ1-1; size: -; CDR3: CAWRGATEAFF; DNA: TGTGCCTGGAGGGGGGCGACTGAAGCTTTCTTT
V: TRBV18; D: -; J: TRBJ2-2; size: -; CDR3: CASSPPTGGNTGELFF; DNA: TGTGCCAGCTCACCACCGACCGGGGGAAACACCGGGGAGCTGTTTTTT
V: TRBV6-8; D: TRBD1; J: TRBJ1-1; size: -; CDR3: CASSYQGARNTEAFF; DNA: TGTGCCAGCAGTTATCAGGGGGCGAGGAACACTGAAGCTTTCTTT
V: TRBV7-6; D: TRBD1; J: TRBJ2-7; size: -; CDR3: CASSSRQGPSYEQYF; DNA: TGTGCCAGCAGCTCTCGACAGGGTCCATCCTACGAGCAGTACTTC
V: TRBV6-4; D: -; J: TRBJ2-7; size: -; CDR3: CASSPLNRAVSYEQYF; DNA: TGTGCCAGCAGCCCCCTAAACAGGGCAGTGAGCTACGAGCAGTACTTC
V: TRBV2; D: TRBD2; J: TRBJ2-7; size: few; CDR3: CASSKGGLAGSNEQYF; DNA: TGTGCCAGCAGTAAAGGGGGGCTAGCGGGAAGCAACGAGCAGTACTTC
V: TRBV18; D: -; J: TRBJ1-3; size: -; CDR3: CASSPGRSGNTIYF; DNA: TGTGCCAGCTCACCAGGCAGGTCGGGAAACACCATATATTTT
V: TRBV6-8; D: -; J: TRBJ1-4; size: -; CDR3: CASSSSSEKLFF; DNA: -
V: TRBV19; D: -; J: TRBJ2-7; size: -; CDR3: CASSRGGPPVGGTSYEQYF; DNA: TGTGCCAGTAGCAGGGGTGGCCCACCCGTCGGGGGAACATCCTACGAGCAGTACTTC
V: TRBV11-3; D: TRBD1; J: TRBJ1-1; size: -; CDR3: CASSILTGEVEMPEAFF; DNA: TGTGCCAGCAGCATATTGACAGGGGAGGTGGAAATGCCTGAAGCTTTCTTT
V: TRBV6-4; D: TRBD1; J: TRBJ2-4; size: -; CDR3: CASRPWTGLDSNIQYF; DNA: TGTGCCAGCAGGCCGTGGACAGGGTTGGATTCGAACATTCAGTACTTC
V: TRBV4-1; D: -; J: TRBJ1-2; size: medium-sized; CDR3: CASSQPWTSELYGYTF; DNA: TGCGCCAGCAGCCAACCTTGGACTTCGGAATTGTATGGCTACACCTTC
V: TRBV18; D: -; J: TRBJ2-7; size: -; CDR3: CASSQGEDEQYF; DNA: TGTGCCAGCTCACAAGGGGAAGACGAGCAGTACTTC
V: TRBV19; D: TRBD2; J: TRBJ2-6; size: -; CDR3: CASSIGLAGGIGANVLTF; DNA: TGTGCCAGTAGTATAGGACTAGCGGGGGGAATTGGGGCCAACGTCCTGACTTTC
V: TRBV9; D: TRBD1; J: TRBJ2-7; size: -; CDR3: CASSPHFGDRTYEQYF; DNA: TGTGCCAGCAGCCCCCACTTTGGGGACAGAACCTACGAGCAGTACTTC
V: TRBV28; D: TRBD1; J: TRBJ1-4; size: -; CDR3: CASRGGGAGNEKLFF; DNA: TGTGCCAGCAGAGGGGGCGGGGCCGGGAATGAAAAACTGTTTTTT
V: TRBV28; D: -; J: TRBJ2-2; size: -; CDR3: CASSLSIRTGELFF; DNA: TGTGCCAGCAGTTTATCAATCCGAACCGGGGAGCTGTTTTTT
V: TRBV30; D: -; J: TRBJ2-7; size: -; CDR3: CAWSVSEGQYF; DNA: TGTGCCTGGAGTGTATCGGAGGGGCAGTACTTC
V: TRBV30; D: -; J: TRBJ1-6; size: -; CDR3: CAWSVNSPLHF; DNA: TGTGCCTGGAGTGTAAATTCACCCCTCCACTTT
V: TRBV19; D: -; J: TRBJ1-1; size: -; CDR3: CASSTPAARNTEAFF; DNA: TGTGCCAGTAGTACCCCGGCGGCCCGGAACACTGAAGCTTTCTTT
V: TRBV6-8; D: TRBD1; J: TRBJ2-1; size: -; CDR3: CASSDSPDRAGEQFF; DNA: TGTGCCAGCAGTGACTCGCCCGACAGGGCGGGTGAGCAGTTCTTC
V: TRBV6-7; D: -; J: TRBJ1-3; size: few; CDR3: CASREGHSGNTIYF; DNA: TGTGCCAGCCGTGAGGGCCACTCTGGAAACACCATATATTTT
V: TRBV11-3; D: -; J: TRBJ2-1; size: -; CDR3: CASSLKGSNLINEQFF; DNA: TGTGCCAGCAGCTTGAAAGGTAGTAATCTTATTAATGAGCAGTTCTTC
V: TRBV29-1; D: -; J: TRBJ1-1; size: -; CDR3: CSVIQFMNTEAFF; DNA: TGCAGCGTGATACAGTTCATGAACACTGAAGCTTTCTTT
V: TRBV6-8; D: -; J: TRBJ1-5; size: medium-sized; CDR3: CASSDGENQPQHF; DNA: TGTGCCAGCAGTGACGGTGAAAATCAGCCCCAGCATTTT
V: TRBV15; D: TRBD1; J: TRBJ2-1; size: -; CDR3: CATSRDPRTGGSSEQFF; DNA: TGTGCCACCAGCAGAGATCCGAGGACAGGGGGATCCAGTGAGCAGTTCTTC
V: TRBV7-4; D: -; J: TRBJ2-5; size: few; CDR3: CASSSRGQGGRETQYF; DNA: TGTGCCAGCAGCTCGCGGGGCCAGGGAGGAAGAGAGACTCAGTACTTC
V: TRBV28; D: -; J: TRBJ2-7; size: -; CDR3: CASADTGASDEQYF; DNA: TGTGCCAGCGCCGACACCGGGGCCTCGGACGAGCAGTACTTC
V: TRBV19; D: -; J: TRBJ2-7; size: -; CDR3: CASSNRRYEQYF; DNA: TGTGCCAGTAGTAACAGGCGCTACGAGCAGTACTTC
V: TRBV6-8; D: -; J: TRBJ1-5; size: medium-sized; CDR3: CASSLDRWQGNQPQHF; DNA: TGTGCCAGCAGTCTTGACAGGTGGCAAGGTAATCAGCCCCAGCATTTT
V: TRBV12-5; D: -; J: TRBJ2-1; size: few; CDR3: CATMGRHEQFF; DNA: TGTGCCACGATGGGCCGCCATGAGCAGTTCTTC
V: TRBV19; D: -; J: TRBJ1-1; size: -; CDR3: CASSMRPSKAFF; DNA: TGTGCCAGTAGTATGAGACCCTCTAAAGCTTTCTTT
V: TRBV6-8; D: TRBD1; J: TRBJ1-2; size: medium-sized; CDR3: CAIREEGTGREGYYGYTF; DNA: TGTGCCATCAGAGAAGAAGGGACAGGGAGGGAGGGCTACTATGGCTACACCTTC
V: TRBV14; D: TRBD1; J: TRBJ2-7; size: -; CDR3: CASSQGARGFHEQYF; DNA: TGTGCCAGCAGCCAAGGAGCCAGGGGGTTCCACGAGCAGTACTTC
V: TRBV18; D: -; J: TRBJ2-7; size: -; CDR3: CASSPPVGRIYEQYF; DNA: TGTGCCAGCTCACCACCGGTCGGCCGAATCTACGAGCAGTACTTC
V: TRBV19; D: TRBD2; J: TRBJ2-7; size: -; CDR3: CASSIGGSGMYEQYF; DNA: TGTGCCAGTAGTATCGGGGGGTCGGGAATGTACGAGCAGTACTTC
V: TRBV12-5; D: -; J: TRBJ2-1; size: -; CDR3: CASAVDSPSYEQFF; DNA: TGTGCTAGTGCCGTGGACAGCCCGAGTTATGAGCAGTTCTTC
V: TRBV29-1; D: -; J: TRBJ2-3; size: -; CDR3: CSVDSWEADTADTQYF; DNA: TGCAGCGTTGATTCGTGGGAGGCGGACACGGCAGATACGCAGTATTTT
V: TRBV28; D: TRBD1; J: TRBJ2-3; size: -; CDR3: CASGDRADTQYF; DNA: TGTGCCAGCGGAGACAGGGCTGATACGCAGTATTTT
V: TRBV29-1; D: TRBD1; J: TRBJ1-1; size: few; CDR3: CSVAGTGQVEAFF; DNA: TGCAGCGTTGCTGGGACAGGGCAGGTAGAAGCTTTCTTT
V: TRBV28; D: TRBD1; J: TRBJ1-1; size: few; CDR3: CASREQGRIPEAFF; DNA: TGTGCCAGCAGAGAACAGGGGAGGATACCCGAAGCTTTCTTT
V: TRBV29-1; D: TRBD1; J: TRBJ2-1; size: -; CDR3: CSVETGEEGDEQFF; DNA: TGCAGCGTCGAGACAGGGGAAGAGGGAGATGAGCAGTTCTTC